In its sample, the clone carrying this T cell receptor (beta chain) was seen once. Antigen specificity is unknown. This record belongs to a study of T cell responses to AZD1222 COVID-19 vaccine. Study-level points and caveats: Donors were chiefly white British, with a greater number of females, and clonal diversity was perhaps underestimated. Rises in breadth and depth of Spike-specific TCRs came after two AZD1222 doses.

V was pared by 4 bases and J by 2 bases, with 11 bases between. CDR3 length: 15 amino acids. The germline V gene has CDR1 SGHVS and CDR2 FQNEAQ. Here immunoSEQ multiplex PCR was the method, and the copy in TCRdb shows in-frame clones only, minus some. The data hold roughly 180,000 clones, with 87% observed a single time. This receptor was taken from an adult in good health. The specimen comprised peripheral blood, sampled on day 0 of AZD1222 vaccination. The V and J genes are TRBV7-8 and TRBJ2-2, with D possibly called TRBD1 or TRBD2 (6 bases each). CDR3: CASSSRDTNTGELFF. The DNA of the CDR3 is TGTGCCAGCAGCTCGCGGGACACTAACACCGGGGAGCTGTTTTTT.